Listed below are T cell receptor beta chains from one sample, sequenced in a study of cytomegalovirus exposure and HLA in healthy donors. The repertoire was sequenced with immunoSEQ multiplex PCR; TCRdb's copy has only in-frame clones and lacks some. The repertoire holds approximately 150,000 clones, with more than 75% as singletons. Sequencing was performed on PBMCs. The receptors derive from a middle-aged man in good health and CMV-seronegative. CDR3s include the opening cysteine and the closing phenylalanine or tryptophan. Fields, in order: CDR3 protein, V gene, J gene.

CDR3 protein: CAWSGPREGATGELFF; V gene: TRBV30; J gene: TRBJ2-2
CDR3 protein: CAISELGAIGYTF; V gene: TRBV10-3; J gene: TRBJ1-2
CDR3 protein: CASSLHGADNSPLHF; V gene: TRBV7-2; J gene: TRBJ1-6
CDR3 protein: CASGRAGNYGYTF; V gene: TRBV14; J gene: TRBJ1-2
CDR3 protein: CASSQGTGREETQYF; V gene: TRBV4-1; J gene: TRBJ2-5
CDR3 protein: CASRTTGKYGYTF; V gene: TRBV28; J gene: TRBJ1-2
CDR3 protein: CASSSTAHSGNTIYF; V gene: TRBV28; J gene: TRBJ1-3
CDR3 protein: CSVGQGAGTEAFF; V gene: TRBV29-1; J gene: TRBJ1-1
CDR3 protein: CASSLKREGLLQTQYF; V gene: TRBV28; J gene: TRBJ2-5
CDR3 protein: CASSLVTSFPSYNEQFF; V gene: TRBV27; J gene: TRBJ2-1
CDR3 protein: CASSESTRQGPNQPQHF; V gene: TRBV10-1; J gene: TRBJ1-5
CDR3 protein: CAGSPTSGGDTQYF; V gene: TRBV2; J gene: TRBJ2-3
CDR3 protein: CASRRGWTSGSYEQYF; V gene: TRBV28; J gene: NA
CDR3 protein: CASSLATGGNEKLFF; V gene: TRBV27; J gene: TRBJ1-4
CDR3 protein: CAWTRTVNTGELFF; V gene: TRBV30; J gene: TRBJ2-2
CDR3 protein: CASSIRENYEQYF; V gene: TRBV5-1; J gene: TRBJ2-7
CDR3 protein: CSSSFGRAEETQYF; V gene: TRBV7-9; J gene: TRBJ2-5
CDR3 protein: CSSSSINGQGDTEAFF; V gene: TRBV7-9; J gene: TRBJ1-1
CDR3 protein: CASSLSVFSNVLTF; V gene: TRBV5-1; J gene: TRBJ2-6
CDR3 protein: CASSPDRRELFF; V gene: TRBV11-3; J gene: TRBJ2-2
CDR3 protein: CAWSEDTWQGGSYEQYF; V gene: TRBV30; J gene: TRBJ2-7
CDR3 protein: CASSQDWTGEGYGYTF; V gene: TRBV4-3; J gene: TRBJ1-2
CDR3 protein: CASSNPGRGRDGYTF; V gene: TRBV7-2; J gene: TRBJ1-2
CDR3 protein: CSVGPRGSYEQYF; V gene: TRBV29-1; J gene: TRBJ2-7
CDR3 protein: CASSFPDNSPLHF; V gene: TRBV5-6; J gene: TRBJ1-6
CDR3 protein: CASSSLMGRAEAFF; V gene: TRBV19; J gene: TRBJ1-1
CDR3 protein: CASLLRGRAFF; V gene: TRBV6-1; J gene: TRBJ1-1
CDR3 protein: CASSLAAGNTIYF; V gene: TRBV28; J gene: TRBJ1-3
CDR3 protein: CASSLKVLAGGPVPKNIQYF; V gene: TRBV7-8; J gene: TRBJ2-4